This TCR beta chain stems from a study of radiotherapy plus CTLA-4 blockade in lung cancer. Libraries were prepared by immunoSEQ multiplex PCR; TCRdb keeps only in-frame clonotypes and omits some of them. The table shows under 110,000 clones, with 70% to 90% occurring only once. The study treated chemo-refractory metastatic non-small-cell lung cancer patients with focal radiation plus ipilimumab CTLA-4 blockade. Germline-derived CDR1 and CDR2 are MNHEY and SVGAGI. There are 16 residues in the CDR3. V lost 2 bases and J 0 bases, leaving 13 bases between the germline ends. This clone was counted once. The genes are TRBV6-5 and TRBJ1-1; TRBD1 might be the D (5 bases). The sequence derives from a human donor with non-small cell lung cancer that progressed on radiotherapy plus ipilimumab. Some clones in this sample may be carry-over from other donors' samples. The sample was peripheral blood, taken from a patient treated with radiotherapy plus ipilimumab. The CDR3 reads CASSYAGGAVNTEAFF. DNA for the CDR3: TGTGCCAGCAGTTACGCTGGGGGTGCGGTGAACACTGAAGCTTTCTTT.